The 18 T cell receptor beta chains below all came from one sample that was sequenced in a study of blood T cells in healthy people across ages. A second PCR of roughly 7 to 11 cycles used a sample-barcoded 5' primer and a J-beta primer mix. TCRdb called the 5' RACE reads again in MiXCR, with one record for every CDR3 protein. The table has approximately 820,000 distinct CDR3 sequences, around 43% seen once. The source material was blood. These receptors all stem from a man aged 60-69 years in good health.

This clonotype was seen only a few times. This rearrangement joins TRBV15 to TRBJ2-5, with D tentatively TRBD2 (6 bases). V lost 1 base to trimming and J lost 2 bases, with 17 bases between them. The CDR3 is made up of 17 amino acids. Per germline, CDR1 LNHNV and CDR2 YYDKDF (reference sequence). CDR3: CATSRVARGDPQETQYF. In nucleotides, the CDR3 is TGTGCCACCAGCAGAGTGGCGCGGGGCGATCCTCAAGAGACCCAGTACTTC. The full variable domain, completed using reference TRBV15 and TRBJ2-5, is DAMVIQNPRYQVTQFGKPVTLSCSQTLNHNVMYWYQQKSSQAPKLLFHYYDKDFNNEADTPDNFQSRRPNTSFCFLDIRSPGLGDTAMYLCATSRVARGDPQETQYFGPGTRLLVL.

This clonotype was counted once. In DNA, the CDR3 is TGTGCCTGGGAGCGGGGGGGCTACAATGAGCAGTTCTTC. Amino acids: CAWERGGYNEQFF. The chain recombines TRBV30 with TRBJ2-1, with TRBD2 matching over 10 bases. The V gene's germline CDR1 is GTSNPN and CDR2 SVGIG (reference sequence). The V segment lost 5 bases and the J segment 3 bases; nucleotides outside the gene matches: 1. This CDR3 has 13 amino acids.

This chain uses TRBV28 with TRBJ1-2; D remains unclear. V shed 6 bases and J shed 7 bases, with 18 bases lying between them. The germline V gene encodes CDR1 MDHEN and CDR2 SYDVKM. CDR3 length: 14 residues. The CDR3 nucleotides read TGTGCCAGCAGCCAAAGATTGGCGCACTCTGGCTACACCTTC. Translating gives CASSQRLAHSGYTF.

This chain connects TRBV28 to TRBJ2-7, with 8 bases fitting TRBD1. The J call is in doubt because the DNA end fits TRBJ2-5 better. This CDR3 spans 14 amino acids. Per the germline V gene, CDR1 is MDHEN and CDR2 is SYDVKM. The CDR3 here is CASSLLQGAETQYF. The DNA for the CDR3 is TGTGCCAGCAGTTTACTCCAGGGGGCGGAGACCCAGTACTTC.

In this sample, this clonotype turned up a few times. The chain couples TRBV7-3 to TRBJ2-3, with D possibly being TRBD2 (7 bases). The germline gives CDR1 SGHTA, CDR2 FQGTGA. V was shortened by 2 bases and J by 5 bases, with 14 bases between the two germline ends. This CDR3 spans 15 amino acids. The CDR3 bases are TGTGCCAGCAGCTTATTAGGGGGGGCCTTAGATACGCAGTATTTT. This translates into CASSLLGGALDTQYF.

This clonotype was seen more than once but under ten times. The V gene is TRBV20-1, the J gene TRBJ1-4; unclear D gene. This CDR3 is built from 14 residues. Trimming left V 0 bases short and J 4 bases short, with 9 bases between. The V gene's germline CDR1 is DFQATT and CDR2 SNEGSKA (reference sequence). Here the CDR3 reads CSARDRTNNEKLFF. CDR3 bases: TGCAGTGCTAGAGACAGGACCAATAATGAAAAACTGTTTTTT.

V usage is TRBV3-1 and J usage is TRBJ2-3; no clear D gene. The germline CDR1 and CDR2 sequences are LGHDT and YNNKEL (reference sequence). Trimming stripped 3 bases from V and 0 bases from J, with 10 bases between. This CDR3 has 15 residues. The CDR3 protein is CASSHVQSSTDTQYF. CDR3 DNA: TGTGCCAGCAGCCACGTACAAAGTAGCACAGATACGCAGTATTTT.

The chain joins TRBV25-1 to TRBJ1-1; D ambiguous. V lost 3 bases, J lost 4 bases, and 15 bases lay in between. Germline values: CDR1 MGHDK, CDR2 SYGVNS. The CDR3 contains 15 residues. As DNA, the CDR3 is TGTGCCAGCAGTGAGTGGGGAGGGATGAGCACTGAAGCTTTCTTT. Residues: CASSEWGGMSTEAFF.

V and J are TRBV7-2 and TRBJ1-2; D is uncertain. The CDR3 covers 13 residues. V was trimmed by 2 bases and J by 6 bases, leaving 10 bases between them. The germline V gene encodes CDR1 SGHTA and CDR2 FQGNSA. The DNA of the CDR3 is TGTGCCAGCAGCTTAAATTGGTCGGATGGCTACACCTTC. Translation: CASSLNWSDGYTF.

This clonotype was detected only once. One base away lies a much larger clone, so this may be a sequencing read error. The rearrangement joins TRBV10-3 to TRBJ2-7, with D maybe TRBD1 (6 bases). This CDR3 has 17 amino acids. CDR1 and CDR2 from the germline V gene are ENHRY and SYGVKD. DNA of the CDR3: TGTGCCACCAGTGAGTCGAAGTGGACAGTTAACTCCTACGAGCAGTACTTC. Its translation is CATSESKWTVNSYEQYF.

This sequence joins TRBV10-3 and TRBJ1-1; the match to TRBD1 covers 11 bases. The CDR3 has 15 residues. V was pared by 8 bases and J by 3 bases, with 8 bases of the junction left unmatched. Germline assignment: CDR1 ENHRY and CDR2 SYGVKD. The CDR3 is CAIDPGTGGHTEAFF. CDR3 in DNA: TGTGCCATCGATCCCGGGACAGGGGGACACACTGAAGCTTTCTTT.

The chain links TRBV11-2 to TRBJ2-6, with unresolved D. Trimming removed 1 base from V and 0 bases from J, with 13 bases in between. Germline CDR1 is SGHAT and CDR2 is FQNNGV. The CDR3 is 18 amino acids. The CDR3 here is CASSLVRLTGSGANVLTF. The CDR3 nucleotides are TGTGCCAGCAGCTTAGTTAGACTTACCGGCTCTGGGGCCAACGTCCTGACTTTC.

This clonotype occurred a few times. The CDR3 nucleotides read TGTGCCTGGGGGGACAGGGAGTTACAAGAGACCCAGTACTTC. Translation gives CAWGDRELQETQYF. The chain carries TRBV30 and TRBJ2-5; 9 bases fit TRBD1. V was clipped by 5 bases and J by 2 bases; unmatched bases: 6. The CDR3 contains 14 residues. Germline V gene lookup returns CDR1 GTSNPN and CDR2 SVGIG (reference sequence).

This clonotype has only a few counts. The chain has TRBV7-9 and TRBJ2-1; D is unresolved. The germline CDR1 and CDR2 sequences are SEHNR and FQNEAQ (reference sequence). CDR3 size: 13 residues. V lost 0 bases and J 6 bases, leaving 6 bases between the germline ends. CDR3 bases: TGTGCCAGCAGCTTAGCGCCTGTCAATGAGCAGTTCTTC. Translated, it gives CASSLAPVNEQFF.

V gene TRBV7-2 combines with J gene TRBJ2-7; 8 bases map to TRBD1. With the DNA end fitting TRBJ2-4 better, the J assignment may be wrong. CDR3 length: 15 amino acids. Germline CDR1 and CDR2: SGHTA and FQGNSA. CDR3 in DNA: TGTGCCAGCAGCTTAGGTGGAACAGGGGGAAACATTCAGTACTTC. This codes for CASSLGGTGGNIQYF.

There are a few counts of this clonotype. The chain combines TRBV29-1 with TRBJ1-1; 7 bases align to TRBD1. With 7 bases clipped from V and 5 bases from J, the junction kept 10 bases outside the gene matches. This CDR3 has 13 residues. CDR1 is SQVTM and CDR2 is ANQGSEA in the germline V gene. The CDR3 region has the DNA TGCAGCGGCTCAGGGGGATTAAGGACTGAAGCTTTCTTT. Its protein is CSGSGGLRTEAFF. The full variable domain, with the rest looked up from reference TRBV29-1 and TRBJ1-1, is SAVISQKPSRDICQRGTSLTIQCQVDSQVTMMFWYRQQPGQSLTLIATANQGSEATYESGFVIDKFPISRPNLTFSTLTVSNMSPEDSSIYLCSGSGGLRTEAFFGQGTRLTVV.

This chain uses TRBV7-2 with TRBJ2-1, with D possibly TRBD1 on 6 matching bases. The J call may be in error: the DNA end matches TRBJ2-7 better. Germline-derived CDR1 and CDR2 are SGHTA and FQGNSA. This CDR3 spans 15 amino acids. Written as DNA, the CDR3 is TGTGCCAGCAACCCCCGACAGGACTCCTACAATGAGCAGTACTTC. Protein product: CASNPRQDSYNEQYF.

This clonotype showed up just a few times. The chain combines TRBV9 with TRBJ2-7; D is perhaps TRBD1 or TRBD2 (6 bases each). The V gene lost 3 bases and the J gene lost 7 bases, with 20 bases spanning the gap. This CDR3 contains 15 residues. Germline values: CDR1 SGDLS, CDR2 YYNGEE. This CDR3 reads CASSEGGERVSEQYF. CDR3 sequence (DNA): TGTGCCAGCAGCGAGGGGGGTGAACGGGTATCGGAGCAGTACTTC.